This T cell receptor beta chain was captured by sequencing in a study of T cells after yellow fever vaccination. Looking at the study overall: SMART-Seq v4 Ultra Low Input prepared the low-cell-number fractions. Study-wide findings and caveats: Reappearance after the booster was observed for most primary-vaccination clones (roughly 97% CD4, about 85% CD8).

As to this clonotype: Its matching antigen is unknown.

It was through 5'RACE template switching that TCR cDNA was made, with a universal primer site and UMIs added. In TCRdb, the 5' RACE reads were re-called with MiXCR into one record per CDR3 protein. The sample has a few hundred thousand distinct CDR3 sequences, about a fifth seen once; the top ten hold more than 13%. In germline, CDR1 is SNHLY, CDR2 FYNNEI. The V gene lost 8 bases and the J gene lost 0 bases, with 12 bases spanning the gap. The CDR3 has 14 amino acids. The chain employs TRBV2 and TRBJ2-3; D remains unclear. This TCR derives from a man aged 25 to 45 who received the YFV17D yellow fever vaccine. The sequencing here drew on PBMCs, taken 15 days after the yellow fever booster vaccination. DNA for the CDR3: TGTGCCAGCTCTGGACGGCGTAGCACAGATACGCAGTATTTT. Amino acid sequence: CASSGRRSTDTQYF.